This record looks at one TCR beta chain sequence and its context. Antigen: not known. Germline V gene data show CDR1 as SGHVS and CDR2 as FQNEAQ. V was pared by 4 bases and J by 5 bases, with 5 bases between. CDR3 length equals 11 residues. This entry belongs to a study of cytotoxic CD8 clonotypes in ibrutinib-treated CLL. Study as a whole: The patients comprised 11 relapsed/refractory and about 15 treatment-naive cases, approximately 17 IGHV unmutated. By median roughly 62 months, about 12 had progressed and roughly 15 stayed remitted; responses had been 2 complete and about 25 partial. Study results and limitations: Measured clonality at baseline was greater than in age-matched healthy donors and tracked with circulating CD8+ T-cell counts.

Here immunoSEQ multiplex PCR was the method, and the copy in TCRdb shows in-frame clones only, minus some. The table includes some 98,000 clones, 60% to 80% detected once. The origin of this receptor is a human donor with chronic lymphocytic leukemia. The specimen was PBMCs, collected after 12 months of ibrutinib treatment. The chain couples TRBV7-8 to TRBJ2-5; no definite D call. CDR3 sequence: CASSSFETQYF. In nucleotides, the CDR3 is TGTGCCAGCAGCTCGTTCGAGACCCAGTACTTC.